Listed below are T cell receptor beta chains from one sample, sequenced in a study of post-analysis software for immune sequencing data. TCRdb re-derived calls from the PCR reads in MiXCR, one entry per CDR3 protein. The profile shows around 770,000 distinct CDR3 sequences, just over 45% of them singletons. The specimen sequenced was blood. These receptors were obtained from a girl aged 5 to 17 with multiple sclerosis. CDR3s include the opening cysteine and the closing phenylalanine or tryptophan.

J gene: TRBJ2-5
V gene: TRBV13
CDR3 length: 14
CDR3 protein: CASRRGQAQETQYF

J gene: TRBJ2-7
V gene: TRBV7-9
CDR3 length: 15
CDR3 protein: CASSKGAGRSYEQYF

J gene: TRBJ2-3
V gene: TRBV5-1
CDR3 length: 16
CDR3 protein: CASRQGRREVPDTQYF

J gene: TRBJ1-4
V gene: TRBV11-2
CDR3 length: 21
CDR3 protein: CASSRTSKRTGEWGTNEKLFF

J gene: TRBJ2-2
V gene: TRBV7-9
CDR3 length: 14
CDR3 protein: CASNRASNTGELFF

J gene: TRBJ2-7
V gene: TRBV6-2/TRBV6-3
CDR3 length: 13
CDR3 protein: CASSWDTTYEQYF

J gene: TRBJ2-7
V gene: TRBV12-3/TRBV12-4
CDR3 length: 18
CDR3 protein: CASSFGASGSSKNNEQYF

J gene: TRBJ1-4
V gene: TRBV11-2
CDR3 length: 17
CDR3 protein: CASSSGQGGATNEKLFF

J gene: -
V gene: TRBV18
CDR3 length: 12
CDR3 protein: CASSPGGNIQYF

J gene: TRBJ2-1
V gene: TRBV4-2
CDR3 length: 17
CDR3 protein: CASSQELAGGEVNEQFF

J gene: TRBJ2-3
V gene: TRBV27
CDR3 length: 14
CDR3 protein: CASSLNRVADTQYF

J gene: TRBJ2-1
V gene: TRBV20-1
CDR3 length: 17
CDR3 protein: CSARVGLAESSYNEQFF

J gene: TRBJ2-2
V gene: TRBV25-1
CDR3 length: 13
CDR3 protein: CASSLSSAGELFF

J gene: TRBJ2-6
V gene: TRBV5-1
CDR3 length: 15
CDR3 protein: CASTGQGAGANVLTF

J gene: TRBJ2-6
V gene: TRBV6-5
CDR3 length: 18
CDR3 protein: CASSFLDRAFSGANVLTF

J gene: TRBJ2-1
V gene: TRBV7-9
CDR3 length: 16
CDR3 protein: CASSRPWTSDNNEQFF

J gene: TRBJ1-6
V gene: TRBV15
CDR3 length: 15
CDR3 protein: CATSAGHRRGSPLHF

J gene: TRBJ2-3
V gene: TRBV18
CDR3 length: 16
CDR3 protein: CASSPQGAALTDTQYF

J gene: TRBJ2-1
V gene: TRBV20-1
CDR3 length: 15
CDR3 protein: CSARRIAGGPSEQFF

J gene: TRBJ2-6
V gene: TRBV7-6
CDR3 length: 14
CDR3 protein: CASSPFGDRNVLTF

J gene: TRBJ2-1
V gene: TRBV12-3/TRBV12-4
CDR3 length: 15
CDR3 protein: CASSSGLRSYNEQFF

J gene: TRBJ2-3
V gene: TRBV20-1
CDR3 length: 11
CDR3 protein: CSASRGGTQYF

J gene: TRBJ2-1
V gene: TRBV12-3/TRBV12-4
CDR3 length: 15
CDR3 protein: CASSRPTSAQDEQFF

J gene: TRBJ2-1
V gene: TRBV5-1
CDR3 length: 17
CDR3 protein: CASSLPPGQSSYNEQFF

J gene: TRBJ1-5
V gene: TRBV7-2
CDR3 length: 15
CDR3 protein: CASSRDGTGSQPQHF

J gene: TRBJ2-7
V gene: TRBV6-1
CDR3 length: 15
CDR3 protein: CASSHPQESSYEQYF

J gene: TRBJ2-1
V gene: TRBV10-2
CDR3 length: 16
CDR3 protein: CASSESSYGRPDEQFF

J gene: TRBJ2-1
V gene: TRBV20-1
CDR3 length: 14
CDR3 protein: CSAVSGSRDNEQFF

J gene: TRBJ2-7
V gene: TRBV20-1
CDR3 length: 17
CDR3 protein: CSARVDSGTGLSYEQYF

J gene: TRBJ2-1
V gene: TRBV7-9
CDR3 length: 18
CDR3 protein: CATTGSGTTTPNYNEQFF

J gene: -
V gene: TRBV18
CDR3 length: 15
CDR3 protein: CASSPSGGNPYEQYF

J gene: TRBJ1-1
V gene: TRBV12-3/TRBV12-4
CDR3 length: 15
CDR3 protein: CASSLVGRVETEAFF

J gene: TRBJ1-5
V gene: TRBV24-1
CDR3 length: 15
CDR3 protein: CATSFKTRRNQPQHF

J gene: TRBJ1-4
V gene: TRBV12-3/TRBV12-4
CDR3 length: 14
CDR3 protein: CASSPSGHNEKLFF

J gene: TRBJ2-1
V gene: TRBV6-6
CDR3 length: 15
CDR3 protein: CASSYGTSGRNEQFF

J gene: TRBJ2-1
V gene: TRBV6-5
CDR3 length: 15
CDR3 protein: CASSYDPPSGNEQFF

J gene: TRBJ2-3
V gene: TRBV5-6
CDR3 length: 14
CDR3 protein: CASSPGRFTDTQYF

J gene: TRBJ1-5
V gene: TRBV27
CDR3 length: 14
CDR3 protein: CASSLRSGDQPQHF

J gene: TRBJ2-1
V gene: TRBV15
CDR3 length: 19
CDR3 protein: CATSRDRGGPRNSYNEQFF

J gene: TRBJ2-1
V gene: TRBV10-3
CDR3 length: 12
CDR3 protein: CAISDKANEQFF